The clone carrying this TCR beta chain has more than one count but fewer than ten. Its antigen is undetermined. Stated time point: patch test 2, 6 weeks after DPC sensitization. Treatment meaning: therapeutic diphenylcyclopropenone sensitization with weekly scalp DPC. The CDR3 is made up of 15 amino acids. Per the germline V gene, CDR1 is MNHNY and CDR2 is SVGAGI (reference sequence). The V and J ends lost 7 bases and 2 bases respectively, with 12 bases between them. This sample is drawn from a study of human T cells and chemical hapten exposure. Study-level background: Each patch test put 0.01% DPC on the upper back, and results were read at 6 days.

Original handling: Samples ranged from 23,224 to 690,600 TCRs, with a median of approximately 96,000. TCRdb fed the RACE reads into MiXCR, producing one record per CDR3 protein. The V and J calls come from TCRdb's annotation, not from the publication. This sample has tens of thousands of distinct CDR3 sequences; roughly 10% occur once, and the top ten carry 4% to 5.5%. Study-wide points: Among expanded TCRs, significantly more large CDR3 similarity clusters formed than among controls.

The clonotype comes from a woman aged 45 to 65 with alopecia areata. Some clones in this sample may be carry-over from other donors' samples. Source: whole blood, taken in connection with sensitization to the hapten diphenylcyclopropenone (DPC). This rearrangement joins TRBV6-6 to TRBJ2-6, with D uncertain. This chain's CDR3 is CASIREMAGANVLTF. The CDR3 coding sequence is TGTGCCAGCATTAGGGAAATGGCTGGGGCCAACGTCCTGACTTTC.